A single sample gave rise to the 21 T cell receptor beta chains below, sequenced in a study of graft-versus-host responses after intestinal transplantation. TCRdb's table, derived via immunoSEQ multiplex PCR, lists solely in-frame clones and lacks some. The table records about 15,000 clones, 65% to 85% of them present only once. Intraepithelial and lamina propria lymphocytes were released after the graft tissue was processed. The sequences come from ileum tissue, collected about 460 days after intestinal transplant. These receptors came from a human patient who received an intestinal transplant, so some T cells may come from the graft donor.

This CDR3 reads CASRIKSGTGGHEQYF. The CDR3 DNA sequence: TGTGCCAGCAGAATCAAATCCGGGACAGGGGGCCACGAGCAGTACTTC. The chain carries TRBV27 and TRBJ2-7; 12 nucleotides align to TRBD1. CDR1 and CDR2 (germline): MNHEY, SMNVEV (reference sequence). After removal of 6 bases from V and 5 bases from J, the junction contained 11 bases not matched to a gene. The CDR3 loop spans 16 amino acids.

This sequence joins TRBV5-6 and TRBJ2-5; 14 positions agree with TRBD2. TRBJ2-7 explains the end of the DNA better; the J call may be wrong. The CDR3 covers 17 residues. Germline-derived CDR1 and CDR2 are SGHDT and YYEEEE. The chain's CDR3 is CASSQGLAGVRAYEQYF. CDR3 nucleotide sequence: TGTGCCAGCAGCCAGGGACTAGCGGGAGTCCGGGCCTACGAGCAGTACTTC.

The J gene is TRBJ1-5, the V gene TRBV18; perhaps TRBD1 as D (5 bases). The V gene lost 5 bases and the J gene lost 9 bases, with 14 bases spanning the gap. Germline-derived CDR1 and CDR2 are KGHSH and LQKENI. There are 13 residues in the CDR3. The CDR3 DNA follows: TGTGCCAGCTCAGGGACTGACCCCGGGCCCCAGCATTTT. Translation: CASSGTDPGPQHF.

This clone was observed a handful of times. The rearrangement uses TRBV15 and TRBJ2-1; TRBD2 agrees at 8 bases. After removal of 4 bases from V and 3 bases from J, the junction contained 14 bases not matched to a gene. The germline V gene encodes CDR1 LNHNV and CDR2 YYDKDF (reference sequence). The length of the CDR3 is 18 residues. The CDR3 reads CATSKDLSAGGIYNEQFF. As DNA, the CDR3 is TGTGCCACCAGCAAAGACCTAAGTGCGGGGGGTATCTACAATGAGCAGTTCTTC. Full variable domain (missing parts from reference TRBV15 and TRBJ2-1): DAMVIQNPRYQVTQFGKPVTLSCSQTLNHNVMYWYQQKSSQAPKLLFHYYDKDFNNEADTPDNFQSRRPNTSFCFLDIRSPGLGDTAMYLCATSKDLSAGGIYNEQFFGPGTRLTVL.

The CDR3 DNA reads TGTGCCAGCAGCCCCCTGGGCCGGGGTGAGCAGTTCTTC. Protein sequence: CASSPLGRGEQFF. The chain uses TRBV7-3 and TRBJ2-1; D perhaps matches TRBD2 (5 bases). This CDR3 is 13 amino acids long. CDR1 is SGHTA and CDR2 is FQGTGA in the germline V gene. V was cut by 5 bases and J by 9 bases, with 14 bases left in between.

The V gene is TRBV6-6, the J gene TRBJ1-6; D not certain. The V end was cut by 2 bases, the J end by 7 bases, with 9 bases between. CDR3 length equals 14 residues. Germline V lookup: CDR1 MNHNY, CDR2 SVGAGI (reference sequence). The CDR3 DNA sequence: TGTGCCAGCAGTTACGGTGTTGAGAATTCACCCCTCCACTTT. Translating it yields CASSYGVENSPLHF.

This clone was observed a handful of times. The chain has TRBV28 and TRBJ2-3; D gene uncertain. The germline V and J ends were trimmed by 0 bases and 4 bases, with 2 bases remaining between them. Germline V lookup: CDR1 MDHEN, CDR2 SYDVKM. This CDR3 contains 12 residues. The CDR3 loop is CASSLWADTQYF. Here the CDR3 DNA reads TGTGCCAGCAGTTTATGGGCAGATACGCAGTATTTT. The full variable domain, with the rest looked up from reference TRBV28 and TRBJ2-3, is DVKVTQSSRYLVKRTGEKVFLECVQDMDHENMFWYRQDPGLGLRLIYFSYDVKMKEKGDIPEGYSVSREKKERFSLILESASTNQTSMYLCASSLWADTQYFGPGTRLTVL.

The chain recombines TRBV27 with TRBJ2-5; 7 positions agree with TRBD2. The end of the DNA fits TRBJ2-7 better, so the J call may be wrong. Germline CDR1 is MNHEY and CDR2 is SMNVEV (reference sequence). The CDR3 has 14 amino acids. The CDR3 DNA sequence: TGTGCCAGCAGCTCCGGGACTACGGCGGGCGAGCAGTACTTC. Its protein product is CASSSGTTAGEQYF.

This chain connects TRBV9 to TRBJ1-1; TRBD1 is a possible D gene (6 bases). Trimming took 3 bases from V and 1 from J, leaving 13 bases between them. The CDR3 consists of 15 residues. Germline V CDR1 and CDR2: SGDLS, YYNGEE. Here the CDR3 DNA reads TGTGCCAGCAGCGACCGACAGGACACGAACACTGAAGCTTTCTTT. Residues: CASSDRQDTNTEAFF. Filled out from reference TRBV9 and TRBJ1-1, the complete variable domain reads DSGVTQTPKHLITATGQRVTLRCSPRSGDLSVYWYQQSLDQGLQFLIQYYNGEERAKGNILERFSAQQFPDLHSELNLSSLELGDSALYFCASSDRQDTNTEAFFGQGTRLTVV.

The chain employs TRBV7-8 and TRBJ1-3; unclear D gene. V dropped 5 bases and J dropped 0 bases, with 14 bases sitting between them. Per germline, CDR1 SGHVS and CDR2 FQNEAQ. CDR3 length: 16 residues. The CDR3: CASSVLGRNSGNTIYF. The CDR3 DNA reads TGTGCCAGCAGCGTCCTCGGACGGAACTCTGGAAACACCATATATTTT.

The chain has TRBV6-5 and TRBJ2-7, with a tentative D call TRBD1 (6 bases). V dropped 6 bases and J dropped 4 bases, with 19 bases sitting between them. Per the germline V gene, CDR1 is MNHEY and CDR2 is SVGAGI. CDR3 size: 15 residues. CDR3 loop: CASSDDRRGWYEQYF. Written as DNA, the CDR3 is TGTGCCAGCAGCGACGACAGGCGAGGGTGGTACGAGCAGTACTTC.

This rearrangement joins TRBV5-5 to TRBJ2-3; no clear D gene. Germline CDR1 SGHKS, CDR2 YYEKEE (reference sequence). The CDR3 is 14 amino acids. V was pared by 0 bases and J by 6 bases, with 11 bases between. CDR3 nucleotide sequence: TGTGCCAGCAGCTTGGCCAGGTTAGTGGATACGCAGTATTTT. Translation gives CASSLARLVDTQYF. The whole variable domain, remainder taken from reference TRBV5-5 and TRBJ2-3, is DAGVTQSPTHLIKTRGQQVTLRCSPISGHKSVSWYQQVLGQGPQFIFQYYEKEERGRGNFPDRFSARQFPNYSSELNVNALLLGDSALYLCASSLARLVDTQYFGPGTRLTVL.

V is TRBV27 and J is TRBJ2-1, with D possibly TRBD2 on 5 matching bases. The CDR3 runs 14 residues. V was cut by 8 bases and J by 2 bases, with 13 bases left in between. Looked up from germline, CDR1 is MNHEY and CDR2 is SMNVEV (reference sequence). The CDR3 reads CASWSSLTYNEQFF. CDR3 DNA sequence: TGTGCCAGCTGGTCTAGCCTAACCTACAATGAGCAGTTCTTC.

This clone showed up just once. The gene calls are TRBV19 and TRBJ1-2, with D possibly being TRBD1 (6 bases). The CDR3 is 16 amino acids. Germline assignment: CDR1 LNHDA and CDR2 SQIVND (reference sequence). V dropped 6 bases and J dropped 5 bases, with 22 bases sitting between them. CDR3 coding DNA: TGTGCCAGTAGCCCCTTGGGGGGGGCCGCGGGGTATGGCTACACCTTC. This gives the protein CASSPLGGAAGYGYTF.

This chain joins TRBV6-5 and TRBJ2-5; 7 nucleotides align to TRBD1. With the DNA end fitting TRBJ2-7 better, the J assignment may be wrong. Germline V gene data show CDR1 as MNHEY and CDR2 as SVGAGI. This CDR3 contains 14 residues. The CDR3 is CASTTGAPSYEQYF. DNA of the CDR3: TGTGCCAGCACCACAGGGGCCCCCTCCTACGAGCAGTACTTC.

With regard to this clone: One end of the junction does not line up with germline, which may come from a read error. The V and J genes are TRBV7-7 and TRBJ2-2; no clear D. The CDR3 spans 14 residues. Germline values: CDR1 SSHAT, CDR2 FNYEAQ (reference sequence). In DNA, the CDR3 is TGTGCTAGCAGCTTGGGCGAGAACACCGGGGAGCTGTTTTTT. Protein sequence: CASSLGENTGELFF.

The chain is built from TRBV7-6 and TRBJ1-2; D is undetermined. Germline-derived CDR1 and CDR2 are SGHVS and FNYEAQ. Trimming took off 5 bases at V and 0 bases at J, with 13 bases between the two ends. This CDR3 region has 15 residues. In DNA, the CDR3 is TGTGCCAGCAGCGAACTTAACCTTGCTAACTATGGCTACACCTTC. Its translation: CASSELNLANYGYTF.

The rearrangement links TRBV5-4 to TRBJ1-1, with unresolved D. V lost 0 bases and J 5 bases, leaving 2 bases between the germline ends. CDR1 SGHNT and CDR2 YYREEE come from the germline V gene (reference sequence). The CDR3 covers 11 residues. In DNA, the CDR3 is TGTGCCAGCAGCTTGGGAACTGAAGCTTTCTTT. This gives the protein CASSLGTEAFF.

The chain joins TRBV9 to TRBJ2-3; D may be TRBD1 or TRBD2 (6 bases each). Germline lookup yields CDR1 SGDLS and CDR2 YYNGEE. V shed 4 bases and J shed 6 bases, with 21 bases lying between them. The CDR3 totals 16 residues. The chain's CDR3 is CASSPRGDQRPDTQYF. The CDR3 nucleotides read TGTGCCAGCAGCCCTAGGGGGGACCAGCGTCCCGATACGCAGTATTTT.

The CDR3 DNA sequence: TGTGCCAGTAAGTCTGGCCTCCACCCTGCGAATGAGCAGTTCTTC. Protein sequence: CASKSGLHPANEQFF. V usage is TRBV19 and J usage is TRBJ2-1; D not resolved. The germline V and J ends were trimmed by 7 bases and 7 bases, with 20 bases remaining between them. Germline-derived CDR1 and CDR2 are LNHDA and SQIVND (reference sequence). The CDR3 runs 15 residues.

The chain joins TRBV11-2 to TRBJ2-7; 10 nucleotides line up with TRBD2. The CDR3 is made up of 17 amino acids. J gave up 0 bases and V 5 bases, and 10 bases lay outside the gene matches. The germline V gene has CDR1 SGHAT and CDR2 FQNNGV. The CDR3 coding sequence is TGTGCCAGCAGCACCCGTCCTAGCGGGAGTTACTCCTACGAGCAGTACTTC. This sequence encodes CASSTRPSGSYSYEQYF.